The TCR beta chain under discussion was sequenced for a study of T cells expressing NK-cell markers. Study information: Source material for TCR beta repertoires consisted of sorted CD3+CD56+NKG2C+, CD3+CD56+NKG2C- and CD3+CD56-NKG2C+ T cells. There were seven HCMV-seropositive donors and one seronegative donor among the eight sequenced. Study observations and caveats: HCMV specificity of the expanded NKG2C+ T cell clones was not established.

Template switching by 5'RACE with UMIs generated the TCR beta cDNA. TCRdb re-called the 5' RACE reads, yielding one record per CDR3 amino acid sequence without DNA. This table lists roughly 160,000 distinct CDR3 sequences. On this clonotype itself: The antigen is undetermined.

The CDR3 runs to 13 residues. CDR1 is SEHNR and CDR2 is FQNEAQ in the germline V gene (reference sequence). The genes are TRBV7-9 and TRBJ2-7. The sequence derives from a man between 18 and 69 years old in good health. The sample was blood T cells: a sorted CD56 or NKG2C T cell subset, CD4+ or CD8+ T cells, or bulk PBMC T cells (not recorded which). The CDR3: CASSLPSTYEQYF.